This T cell receptor (beta chain) was profiled in a study of shared clonotypes between healthy human individuals. TCRdb's table, derived via immunoSEQ multiplex PCR, lists solely in-frame clones and lacks some. Altogether about 1,800,000 clones are present, approximately 94% being singletons, with the ten largest covering more than 0.95%. Terminally differentiated effector memory CD45RA+ cells were left out of the naive CD8 fraction, which was CD45RO-negative and positively selected for CCR7. Study outcomes and limitations: Rarefaction showed sorted-subset sequencing was incomplete despite large depth.

Concerning this clone: Its antigen is still unknown.

This TCR was sampled from a man in his late teens or twenties in good health. The sequencing sample was made of naive CD8+ T cells sorted from blood.

The DNA of the CDR3 is TGTGCCAGCAGGGCAGGGACGAGCACAGATACGCAGTATTTT. This codes for CASRAGTSTDTQYF. The V call is TRBV27, the J call TRBJ2-3, with D perhaps given as TRBD1 or TRBD2 (5 bases each). CDR3 length: 14 residues. CDR1 is MNHEY, CDR2 SMNVEV, per germline (reference sequence). The V and J ends lost 6 bases and 0 bases respectively, with 10 bases between them.